This paragraph covers one T cell receptor (beta chain) sequence. This specimen belongs to a study of blood T cell repertoires in COVID-19. Here immunoSEQ multiplex PCR was the method, and the copy in TCRdb shows in-frame clones only, minus some. This sample carries 100,000 to 150,000 clones, approximately 84% of them seen once, and the ten largest clones take about 1.5%. Germline assignment: CDR1 SEHNR and CDR2 FQNEAQ (reference sequence). This CDR3 has 14 amino acids. Trimming removed 5 bases at V and 6 bases at J, with 16 bases between. The specimen was peripheral blood. The TCR originated in a man between 60 and 70 years old with acute or convalescent COVID-19. The chain carries TRBV7-9 and TRBJ1-2, with TRBD1 as a possible D gene (6 bases). The CDR3 DNA reads TGTGCCAGCAGCCCGGGACACTTTATAGATGGCTACACCTTC. Its translation is CASSPGHFIDGYTF.